This passage covers 16 T cell receptor beta chains from one sample sequenced in a study of T-cell reconstitution after alpha-beta-depleted transplantation in children. The authors prepared the TCRbeta library with unique molecular identifiers. TCRdb redid the calling of the PCR reads with MiXCR, one entry per CDR3 protein. Among around 380,000 distinct CDR3 sequences, approximately 11% were seen once, and the ten largest hold over 4.5%. Source: PBMCs from the stem cell graft donor, taken from the stem cell graft. The receptors were sampled from a human donor who donated a stem cell graft to a child with acute myeloid leukemia.

This clonotype was seen a handful of times. This chain connects TRBV5-1 to TRBJ2-5, with a possible D match to TRBD1 (6 bases). V was cut by 4 bases and J by 0 bases, with 19 bases left in between. Germline loops: CDR1 SGHRS, CDR2 YFSETQ. This CDR3 has 17 residues. Here the CDR3 DNA reads TGCGCCAGCAGCGGAGGACAGCAGATGTGGTACCAAGAGACCCAGTACTTC. It is translated as CASSGGQQMWYQETQYF.

The chain employs TRBV7-2 and TRBJ2-3, with 10 bases lining up with TRBD2. The V gene's germline CDR1 is SGHTA and CDR2 FQGNSA. The CDR3 sequence is 17 residues long. V was clipped by 5 bases and J by 1 base; unmatched bases: 9. The CDR3 loop is CASSPRLAGDRTDTQYF. CDR3 nucleotides: TGTGCCAGCAGCCCCCGGCTAGCGGGGGACCGCACAGATACGCAGTATTTT.

This clonotype has at least ten counts. The CDR3 reads CASSLALIVFRDKGNQPQHF. In DNA, the CDR3 is TGTGCCAGCAGTTTAGCGCTAATAGTTTTCCGGGACAAAGGCAATCAGCCCCAGCATTTT. V gene TRBV12-3 or TRBV12-4 combines with J gene TRBJ1-5; D possibly corresponds to TRBD1 (6 bases). The CDR3 has 20 amino acids. V was shortened by 0 bases and J by 2 bases, with 23 bases between the two germline ends.

The V gene is TRBV10-3, the J gene TRBJ2-1, with a tentative D call TRBD1 (5 bases). Germline loops: CDR1 ENHRY, CDR2 SYGVKD. The CDR3 is 15 amino acids. The V end was cut by 10 bases, the J end by 2 bases, with 18 bases between. The CDR3 bases are TGTGCCACCCAGGGAAGGAGTCCAACCTACAATGAGCAGTTCTTC. Translating gives CATQGRSPTYNEQFF.

At least ten counts were recorded for this clonotype. This sequence joins TRBV7-6 and TRBJ1-5; D remains ambiguous. V was cut by 3 bases and J by 0 bases, with 12 bases left in between. This CDR3 is built from 16 residues. Germline V gives CDR1 SGHVS, CDR2 FNYEAQ. The CDR3 sequence is CASSLRHGPSNQPQHF. The CDR3 DNA follows: TGTGCCAGCAGCTTGCGGCACGGTCCTAGCAATCAGCCCCAGCATTTT.

This clonotype was picked up a small number of times. The chain uses TRBV5-5 and TRBJ2-7; possibly TRBD2 for D (5 bases). Germline V gene lookup returns CDR1 SGHKS and CDR2 YYEKEE (reference sequence). The CDR3 consists of 15 residues. The V and J ends lost 0 bases and 3 bases respectively, with 13 bases between them. The CDR3, as DNA: TGTGCCAGCAGCTTGGGCGAGGGCCCCTTCTACGAGCAGTACGTC. Its translation: CASSLGEGPFYEQYV.

This clonotype turned up a few times. This rearrangement joins TRBV29-1 to TRBJ1-4; D not resolved. This CDR3 comprises 14 residues. CDR1 and CDR2 from the germline V gene are SQVTM and ANQGSEA. V gave up 4 bases and J gave up 5 bases, with 14 bases separating them. In DNA, the CDR3 is TGCAGCGTTGCCCCCCGGCTCAGAAATGAAAAACTGTTTTTT. Protein: CSVAPRLRNEKLFF.

This clonotype has more than one count but fewer than ten. The chain recombines TRBV12-3 or TRBV12-4 with TRBJ2-7; D possibly corresponds to TRBD2 (5 bases). The V and J ends lost 1 base and 3 bases respectively, with 19 bases between them. This CDR3 is 17 amino acids long. The CDR3 DNA reads TGTGCCAGCAGTTTAGGGTCTCGGCGGGTTGAGGTCTACGAGCAGTACTTC. Its translation: CASSLGSRRVEVYEQYF.

The V call is TRBV6-1, the J call TRBJ2-3; D perhaps matches TRBD2 (5 bases). This CDR3 has 16 amino acids. Germline V gives CDR1 MNHNS, CDR2 SASEGT. Deletions cut 5 bases from V and 5 bases from J, with 20 bases between. The CDR3, as DNA: TGTGCCAGCAGTCGCCAGCCCCCGGGGAATGGAGATACGCAGTATTTT. This codes for CASSRQPPGNGDTQYF.

This clonotype was detected only a few times. The rearrangement links TRBV28 to TRBJ2-7; 11 bases align to TRBD2. Trimming took 5 bases from V and 3 from J; bases not matched to a gene: 9. This CDR3 spans 16 amino acids. Germline V gene sequence: CDR1 MDHEN, CDR2 SYDVKM. The CDR3 DNA reads TGTGCCAGCAGTACGCAACTAGCGGGAGTAATCTACGAGCAGTACTTC. The encoded protein is CASSTQLAGVIYEQYF.

This clonotype was observed a handful of times. This chain joins TRBV7-3 and TRBJ2-5; D is possibly TRBD2 (6 bases). The CDR3 is 16 amino acids. Germline loops: CDR1 SGHTA, CDR2 FQGTGA. The V gene lost 2 bases and the J gene lost 4 bases, with 17 bases spanning the gap. CDR3: CASSLSGDVGRETQYF. Written as DNA, the CDR3 is TGTGCCAGCAGCTTATCGGGGGACGTGGGTAGAGAGACCCAGTACTTC.

CDR3 sequence: CASSPGVAGNNEQFF. The DNA for the CDR3 is TGTGCCAGCTCACCAGGGGTAGCGGGTAACAATGAGCAGTTCTTC. V usage is TRBV18 and J usage is TRBJ2-1; 7 bases agree with TRBD2. CDR3 length: 15 residues. V was clipped by 2 bases and J by 5 bases; unmatched bases: 6. CDR1 and CDR2 (germline): KGHSH, LQKENI.

The chain carries TRBV29-1 and TRBJ1-2, with 8 bases matching TRBD1. This CDR3 has 13 residues. The V gene end was trimmed by 5 bases and the J gene end by 3 bases; junction bases not matched to a gene: 5. Germline CDR1 reads SQVTM; CDR2 reads ANQGSEA. CDR3 DNA: TGCAGCGTTTGGACAGGGAGGGACTATGGCTACACCTTC. As protein: CSVWTGRDYGYTF.

This clonotype showed up many times. This sequence joins TRBV10-3 and TRBJ2-7; TRBD1 or TRBD2 may be the D gene (5 bases each). Germline loops: CDR1 ENHRY, CDR2 SYGVKD. Trimming cost V 6 bases and J 2 bases, with 11 bases left between them. The CDR3 is made up of 13 amino acids. The CDR3 loop reads CAISQGETYEQYF. The CDR3 bases are TGTGCCATCAGCCAAGGGGAGACCTACGAGCAGTACTTC.

Only a few counts were recorded for this clonotype. The chain couples TRBV5-1 to TRBJ1-3, with D perhaps matching TRBD1 (5 bases). V lost 4 bases, J lost 0 bases, and 14 bases lay in between. The length of the CDR3 is 16 residues. Germline CDR1 SGHRS, CDR2 YFSETQ. The CDR3 sequence is CASSRGGLSSGNTIYF. CDR3 nucleotides: TGCGCCAGCAGCCGTGGGGGGTTAAGCTCTGGAAACACCATATATTTT.

This clonotype was observed a handful of times. This chain joins TRBV7-8 and TRBJ2-4, with TRBD2 as a possible D gene (5 bases). V lost 5 bases and J lost 0, with 14 bases in between. Germline V gene data show CDR1 as SGHVS and CDR2 as FQNEAQ. CDR3 length: 16 amino acids. This CDR3 is CASSPRGSLAKNIQYF. The DNA for the CDR3 is TGTGCCAGCAGCCCTCGAGGGAGCTTAGCCAAAAACATTCAGTACTTC.